These 30 T cell receptor beta chains came from one sample sequenced in a study of human T cells and chemical hapten exposure. Noted time point: patch test 1, 2 weeks after DPC sensitization. The sample's treatment: therapeutic diphenylcyclopropenone sensitization with weekly scalp DPC. In TCRdb, the RACE reads were re-called with MiXCR into one record per CDR3 protein. Here the sample spans 40,000 to 60,000 distinct CDR3 sequences, about 9% being singletons. The starting material was whole blood, obtained in connection with sensitization to the hapten diphenylcyclopropenone (DPC). Source of these receptors: a woman aged 50 to 60 with alopecia areata. Some clones in this sample may be carry-over from other donors' samples.

J is TRBJ2-7 and V is TRBV7-9, with D hard to call. Germline V gene data show CDR1 as SEHNR and CDR2 as FQNEAQ (reference sequence). The CDR3 runs to 13 residues. V was clipped by 8 bases and J by 4 bases, with 15 bases between them. CDR3 nucleotides: TGTGCCAGCGGCCCAGCTATCGGGTACGAGCAGTACTTC. The encoded protein is CASGPAIGYEQYF.

This clonotype was detected a few times. The rearrangement links TRBV11-2 to TRBJ2-1; D might be TRBD2 (6 bases). CDR3 length: 15 residues. Germline CDR1 SGHAT, CDR2 FQNNGV. The V and J ends lost 3 bases and 2 bases respectively, with 11 bases between them. The CDR3 protein is CASSFGGTTYNEQFF. CDR3 nucleotides: TGTGCCAGCAGCTTTGGCGGGACCACCTACAATGAGCAGTTCTTC.

The rearrangement joins TRBV9 to TRBJ1-1; maybe TRBD1 (6 bases). The V gene's germline CDR1 is SGDLS and CDR2 YYNGEE. Trimming stripped 4 bases from V and 4 bases from J, with 14 bases between. CDR3 length: 14 amino acids. The CDR3 nucleotides are TGTGCCAGCAGCCTCAGGGGCGGCGGCACTGAAGCTTTCTTT. Translating it yields CASSLRGGGTEAFF.

The DNA of the CDR3 is TGCAGCGCTGGACAGGGGGTCAATGAGCAGTTCTTC. Translating gives CSAGQGVNEQFF. The gene calls are TRBV29-1 and TRBJ2-1, with 10 bases matching TRBD1. This CDR3 comprises 12 residues. V was pared by 7 bases and J by 6 bases, with 3 bases of the junction left unmatched. The germline gives CDR1 SQVTM, CDR2 ANQGSEA.

This clonotype was observed at least ten times. The chain combines TRBV7-8 with TRBJ2-5, with D uncertain. Looked up from germline, CDR1 is SGHVS and CDR2 is FQNEAQ. The V end lost 5 bases, the J end lost 1 base, and 11 bases lay between the germline ends. This CDR3 spans 14 amino acids. The CDR3 sequence is CASSKIRSQETQYF. The CDR3 region has the DNA TGTGCCAGCAGCAAAATTAGGAGCCAAGAGACCCAGTACTTC.

This clonotype was detected ten times or more. V usage is TRBV7-2 and J usage is TRBJ2-3; the D gene is possibly TRBD2 (6 bases). The ends were cut back, 0 bases at V and 5 bases at J, with 12 bases in the middle. This CDR3 is 15 amino acids long. Germline CDR1 is SGHTA and CDR2 is FQGNSA. As DNA, the CDR3 is TGTGCCAGCAGCTTAGCTGGGCCAGCGGGAGATACGCAGTATTTT. Translation: CASSLAGPAGDTQYF. Full variable domain (missing parts from reference TRBV7-2 and TRBJ2-3): GAGVSQSPSNKVTEKGKDVELRCDPISGHTALYWYRQSLGQGLEFLIYFQGNSAPDKSGLPSDRFSAERTGGSVSTLTIQRTQQEDSAVYLCASSLAGPAGDTQYFGPGTRLTVL.

This clonotype was counted ten times or more. CDR3 amino acids: CASSELNAHNEQFF. The DNA for the CDR3 is TGTGCCAGCAGTGAACTCAACGCCCACAATGAGCAGTTCTTC. This chain connects TRBV6-1 to TRBJ2-1; D is uncertain. This CDR3 contains 14 residues. V lost 2 bases and J 5 bases, leaving 10 bases between the germline ends. The V gene's germline CDR1 is MNHNS and CDR2 SASEGT.

This clonotype showed up many times. This chain uses TRBV6-6 with TRBJ1-5; 8 positions agree with TRBD1. CDR1 is MNHNY and CDR2 is SVGAGI in the germline V gene (reference sequence). The CDR3 runs 20 residues. The V gene end was trimmed by 0 bases and the J gene end by 3 bases; junction bases not matched to a gene: 16. The CDR3 DNA follows: TGTGCCAGCAGTTACTCGTTCAGGACAGGGCTAAAAGGGGACAATCAGCCCCAGCATTTT. Its protein is CASSYSFRTGLKGDNQPQHF.

This clonotype was counted many times. The chain employs TRBV7-2 and TRBJ2-7, with D unclear. Germline values: CDR1 SGHTA, CDR2 FQGNSA. Trimming took 2 bases from V and 6 from J, leaving 14 bases between them. CDR3 length equals 14 residues. DNA of the CDR3: TGTGCCAGCAGCTTACCCTTTGGTATGACCGAGCAGTACTTC. It encodes CASSLPFGMTEQYF.

This clonotype was counted ten times or more. The chain links TRBV18 to TRBJ2-1; the match to TRBD2 covers 9 bases. Per the germline V gene, CDR1 is KGHSH and CDR2 is LQKENI. V shed 4 bases and J 7 bases; nucleotides not matched to a gene: 8. CDR3 size: 15 residues. The CDR3: CASSRASSGGNEQFF. CDR3 sequence (DNA): TGTGCCAGCTCACGGGCCTCCAGCGGGGGGAATGAGCAGTTCTTC.

V gene TRBV6-5 combines with J gene TRBJ2-7, with TRBD2 matching over 9 bases. This CDR3 has 16 residues. V was clipped by 0 bases and J by 1 base; unmatched bases: 4. The germline CDR1 and CDR2 sequences are MNHEY and SVGAGI. This CDR3 is CASSYSLAGRSYEQYF. For the CDR3, the DNA is TGTGCCAGCAGTTACTCGCTAGCGGGGAGATCCTACGAGCAGTACTTC.

This clonotype was seen a few times. V usage is TRBV20-1 and J usage is TRBJ2-1; D is unclear. In germline, CDR1 is DFQATT, CDR2 SNEGSKA (reference sequence). The V end was cut by 5 bases, the J end by 7 bases, with 12 bases between. This CDR3 contains 12 residues. The CDR3 coding sequence is TGCAGTGCTTCCGATTCGGTGAATGAGCAGTTCTTC. Amino acids: CSASDSVNEQFF.

The J gene is TRBJ1-6, the V gene TRBV6-6; D is undetermined. Deletions cut 6 bases from V and 1 base from J, with 19 bases between. CDR3 length: 18 residues. CDR1 MNHNY and CDR2 SVGAGI come from the germline V gene (reference sequence). As DNA, the CDR3 is TGTGCCAGCAGCTCCGGCCGGCAAGGGAGGTCCTATAATTCACCCCTCCACTTT. This codes for CASSSGRQGRSYNSPLHF.

This clonotype was observed at least ten times. V gene TRBV15 combines with J gene TRBJ2-7, with D tentatively TRBD1 (6 bases). CDR3 length: 16 amino acids. CDR1 and CDR2 from the germline V gene are LNHNV and YYDKDF (reference sequence). V shed 2 bases and J shed 0 bases, with 14 bases lying between them. The CDR3 loop is CATSRTLGQTSYEQYF. CDR3 nucleotide sequence: TGTGCCACCAGCAGAACTCTCGGACAGACCTCCTACGAGCAGTACTTC.

This clonotype was detected many times. The chain combines TRBV11-2 with TRBJ2-7, with 7 bases lining up with TRBD2. CDR3 length: 15 amino acids. The germline V gene has CDR1 SGHAT and CDR2 FQNNGV. Trimming cost V 4 bases and J 4 bases; bases outside gene matches: 10. CDR3 nucleotides: TGTGCCAGCAGCTCCCCCGGGGCGGGAGTATACGAGCAGTACTTC. Residues: CASSSPGAGVYEQYF.

This clonotype was recorded at least ten times. This rearrangement joins TRBV6-5 to TRBJ2-1; TRBD1 matches 7 bases. There are 15 residues in the CDR3. V was pared by 2 bases and J by 7 bases, with 8 bases of the junction left unmatched. CDR1 and CDR2 (germline): MNHEY, SVGAGI. The CDR3 nucleotides are TGTGCCAGCAGTTACGTTATTGGGACAGCAAATGAGCAGTTCTTC. It specifies CASSYVIGTANEQFF.

This clonotype has at least ten counts. This chain links TRBV7-8 with TRBJ2-5, with D perhaps assigned TRBD1 or TRBD2 (5 bases each). Germline loops: CDR1 SGHVS, CDR2 FQNEAQ. With 4 bases removed from V and 1 base from J, the gap between germline ends came to 13 bases. This CDR3 has 15 amino acids. The CDR3 sequence is CASSSRDEFQETQYF. For the CDR3, the DNA is TGTGCCAGCAGCTCACGGGACGAGTTCCAAGAGACCCAGTACTTC.

Note on this clonotype: A much larger clone differs from this one at a single base, so this may be a read error. The rearrangement uses TRBV11-2 and TRBJ2-2, with D unclear. Trimming left V 5 bases short and J 3 bases short, with 10 bases between. The CDR3 consists of 14 residues. Per germline, CDR1 SGHAT and CDR2 FQNNGV. This CDR3 reads CASSIQPDTGELFF. DNA of the CDR3: TGTGCCAGCAGCATCCAACCAGACACCGGGGAGCTGTTTTTT.

This chain connects TRBV11-2 to TRBJ2-1; D is perhaps TRBD1 (5 bases). The CDR3 extends over 15 amino acids. CDR1 and CDR2 from the germline V gene are SGHAT and FQNNGV. V was trimmed by 5 bases and J by 0 bases, leaving 11 bases between them. As DNA, the CDR3 is TGTGCCAGCAGCCGCAGGGCGTTCTCCTACAATGAGCAGTTCTTC. Encoded protein: CASSRRAFSYNEQFF.

This clonotype was seen repeatedly, ten times or more. This rearrangement joins TRBV7-6 to TRBJ1-1; 8 bases fit TRBD1. CDR1 is SGHVS and CDR2 is FNYEAQ in the germline V gene. The CDR3 covers 16 residues. Losses at the gene ends were 5 bases for V and 1 base for J; bases not matched to a gene: 9. The CDR3 loop is CASSARQGSTNTEAFF. Written as DNA, the CDR3 is TGTGCCAGCAGCGCCAGACAGGGGAGCACGAACACTGAAGCTTTCTTT.

This clonotype was found many times. The gene calls are TRBV5-1 and TRBJ2-3; D unclear. Trimming stripped 8 bases from V and 0 bases from J, with 16 bases between. Germline V gives CDR1 SGHRS, CDR2 YFSETQ. This CDR3 is built from 15 residues. The CDR3 region is CASRTQASSTDTQYF. CDR3 sequence (DNA): TGCGCCAGTAGGACCCAGGCCTCTAGCACAGATACGCAGTATTTT.

This clonotype was counted many times. The CDR3 DNA reads TGTGCCAGCAGTGATGTAGGGACGGCAGATACGCAGTATTTT. As protein: CASSDVGTADTQYF. The chain uses TRBV25-1 and TRBJ2-3; D possibly uses TRBD1 or TRBD2 (5 bases each). Germline V gene sequence: CDR1 MGHDK, CDR2 SYGVNS. The V end lost 3 bases, the J end lost 4 bases, and 11 bases lay between the germline ends. This CDR3 is built from 14 residues.

V and J are TRBV24-1 and TRBJ1-5; perhaps TRBD1 as D (5 bases). The length of the CDR3 is 16 residues. V shed 9 bases and J shed 2 bases, with 19 bases lying between them. The V gene's germline CDR1 is KGHDR and CDR2 SFDVKD. CDR3 nucleotide sequence: TGTGCCACCGGCCCCGGCAGGGAGGTAGGCAATCAGCCCCAGCATTTT. Encoded protein: CATGPGREVGNQPQHF.

This clonotype was picked up many times. This chain links TRBV20-1 with TRBJ1-1; D gene uncertain. This CDR3 has 11 amino acids. Germline values: CDR1 DFQATT, CDR2 SNEGSKA (reference sequence). V was shortened by 5 bases and J by 6 bases, with 10 bases between the two germline ends. Written as DNA, the CDR3 is TGCAGTGCTCGGACGGGTCCTGAAGCTTTCTTT. Residues: CSARTGPEAFF.

This clonotype was found a few times. The chain combines TRBV18 with TRBJ2-2; 10 bases line up with TRBD2. Germline assignment: CDR1 KGHSH and CDR2 LQKENI. The CDR3 runs to 18 residues. The V gene end was trimmed by 3 bases and the J gene end by 2 bases; junction bases not matched to a gene: 9. CDR3 nucleotide sequence: TGTGCCAGCTCACCCTCCCCTAGCGGGAGCCGAAACACCGGGGAGCTGTTTTTT. It is translated as CASSPSPSGSRNTGELFF.

This clonotype was seen many times. The V gene is TRBV7-9, the J gene TRBJ1-1; the match to TRBD1 covers 7 bases. V lost 5 bases and J lost 0; bases outside the gene matches: 12. Germline V CDR1 and CDR2: SEHNR, FQNEAQ (reference sequence). This CDR3 comprises 17 residues. The CDR3 region is CASSPPGTAHLNTEAFF. DNA of the CDR3: TGTGCCAGCAGCCCTCCCGGGACAGCCCATCTGAACACTGAAGCTTTCTTT. The full variable domain, with the rest looked up from reference TRBV7-9 and TRBJ1-1, is DTGVSQNPRHKITKRGQNVTFRCDPISEHNRLYWYRQTLGQGPEFLTYFQNEAQLEKSRLLSDRFSAERPKGSFSTLEIQRTEQGDSAMYLCASSPPGTAHLNTEAFFGQGTRLTVV.

This clonotype was observed many times. The CDR3 DNA sequence: TGTGCCAGCAGCTTGGACAGAGACACTGAAGCTTTCTTT. Residues: CASSLDRDTEAFF. The genes are TRBV5-5 and TRBJ1-1; D not certain. This CDR3 has 13 residues. V shed 0 bases and J shed 3 bases, with 6 bases lying between them. The germline gives CDR1 SGHKS, CDR2 YYEKEE (reference sequence).

This clonotype has just a few counts. The V and J genes are TRBV29-1 and TRBJ2-2, with a tentative D call TRBD1 (6 bases). Germline values: CDR1 SQVTM, CDR2 ANQGSEA. The CDR3 has 12 amino acids. V was trimmed by 3 bases and J by 9 bases, leaving 11 bases between them. As DNA, the CDR3 is TGCAGCGTTGAGACAGGTCCTCGGGAGCTGTTTTTT. Amino acid sequence: CSVETGPRELFF.

This clonotype was seen only a few times. This chain links TRBV7-8 with TRBJ2-2; perhaps TRBD2 as D (5 bases). The CDR3 has 16 amino acids. V was trimmed by 0 bases and J by 3 bases, leaving 11 bases between them. The germline gives CDR1 SGHVS, CDR2 FQNEAQ. The CDR3 sequence is CASSLANGMYTGELFF. The DNA for the CDR3 is TGTGCCAGCAGCTTAGCGAACGGGATGTACACCGGGGAGCTGTTTTTT.

This clonotype was observed many times. CDR3 sequence (DNA): TGTGCCAGCACCCCCATCCGGGCCCCGGGGACTGAAGCTTTCTTT. Protein sequence: CASTPIRAPGTEAFF. The chain links TRBV6-2 or TRBV6-3 to TRBJ1-1; D gene uncertain. Trimming removed 7 bases at V and 5 bases at J, with 20 bases between. CDR3 length equals 15 residues. Germline V CDR1 and CDR2: MNHEY, SVGEGT.